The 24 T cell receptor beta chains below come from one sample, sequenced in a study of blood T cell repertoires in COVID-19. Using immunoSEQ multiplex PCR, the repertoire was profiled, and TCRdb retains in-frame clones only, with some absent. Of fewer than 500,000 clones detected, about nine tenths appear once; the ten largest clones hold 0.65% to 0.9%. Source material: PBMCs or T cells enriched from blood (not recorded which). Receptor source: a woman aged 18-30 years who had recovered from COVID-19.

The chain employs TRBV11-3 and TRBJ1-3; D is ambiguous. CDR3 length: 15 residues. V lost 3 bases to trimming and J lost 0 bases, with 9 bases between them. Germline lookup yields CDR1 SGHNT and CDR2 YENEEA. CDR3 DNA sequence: TGTGCCAGCAGCTTGAGTTACGACTCTGGAAACACCATATATTTT. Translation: CASSLSYDSGNTIYF.

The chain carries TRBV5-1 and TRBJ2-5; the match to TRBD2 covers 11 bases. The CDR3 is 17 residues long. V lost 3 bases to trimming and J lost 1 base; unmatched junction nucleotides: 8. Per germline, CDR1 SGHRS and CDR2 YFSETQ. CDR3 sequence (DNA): TGCGCCAGCAGCTCCGGAGGACTAGCGGGCGTCCAAGAGACCCAGTACTTC. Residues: CASSSGGLAGVQETQYF.

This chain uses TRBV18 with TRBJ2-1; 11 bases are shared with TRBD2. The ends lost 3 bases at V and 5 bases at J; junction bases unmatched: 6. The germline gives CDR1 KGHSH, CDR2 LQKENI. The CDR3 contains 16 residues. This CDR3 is CASSPDGTSGNNEQFF. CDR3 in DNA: TGTGCCAGCTCACCTGATGGGACTAGCGGTAACAATGAGCAGTTCTTC.

The CDR3 DNA reads TGTGCCAGCAGCACTACTCAGGGTTTCTGGGAGACCCAGTACTTC. This gives the protein CASSTTQGFWETQYF. The gene calls are TRBV7-2 and TRBJ2-5; tentatively, D is TRBD1 (5 bases). The CDR3 covers 15 residues. In germline, CDR1 is SGHTA, CDR2 FQGNSA. Trimming removed 5 bases from V and 5 bases from J, with 18 bases in between.

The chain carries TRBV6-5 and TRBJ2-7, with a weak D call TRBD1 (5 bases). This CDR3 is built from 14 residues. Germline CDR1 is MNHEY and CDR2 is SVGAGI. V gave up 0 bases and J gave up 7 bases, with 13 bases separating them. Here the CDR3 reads CASSYSTVFVEQYF. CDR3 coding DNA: TGTGCCAGCAGTTACTCGACAGTATTCGTAGAGCAGTACTTC.

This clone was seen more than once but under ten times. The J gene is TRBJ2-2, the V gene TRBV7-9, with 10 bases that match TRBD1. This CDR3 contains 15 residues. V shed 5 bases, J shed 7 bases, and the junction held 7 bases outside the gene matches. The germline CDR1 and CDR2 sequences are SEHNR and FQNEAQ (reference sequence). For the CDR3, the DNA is TGTGCCAGCAGCCCGACAGGGGGCGCAATCGGGGAGCTGTTTTTT. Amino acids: CASSPTGGAIGELFF.

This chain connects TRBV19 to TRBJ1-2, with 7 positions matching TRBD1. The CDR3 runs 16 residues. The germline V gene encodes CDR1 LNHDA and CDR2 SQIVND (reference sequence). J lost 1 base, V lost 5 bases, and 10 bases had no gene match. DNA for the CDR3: TGTGCCAGTAGTCCTCAGGGGGTTGGGGTTAACTATGGCTACACCTTC. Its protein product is CASSPQGVGVNYGYTF.

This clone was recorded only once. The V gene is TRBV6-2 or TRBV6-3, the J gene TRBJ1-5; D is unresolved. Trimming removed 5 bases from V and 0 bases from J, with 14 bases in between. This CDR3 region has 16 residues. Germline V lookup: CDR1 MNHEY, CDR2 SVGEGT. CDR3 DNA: TGTGCCAGCAGTCTCGCGAGACTGACTAGCAATCAGCCCCAGCATTTT. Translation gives CASSLARLTSNQPQHF.

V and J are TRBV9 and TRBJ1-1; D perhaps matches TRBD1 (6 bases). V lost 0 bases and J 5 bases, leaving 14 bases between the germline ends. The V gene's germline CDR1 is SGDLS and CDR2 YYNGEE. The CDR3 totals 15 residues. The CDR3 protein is CASSVADSQGTEAFF. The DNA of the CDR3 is TGTGCCAGCAGCGTAGCGGACAGCCAGGGGACTGAAGCTTTCTTT.

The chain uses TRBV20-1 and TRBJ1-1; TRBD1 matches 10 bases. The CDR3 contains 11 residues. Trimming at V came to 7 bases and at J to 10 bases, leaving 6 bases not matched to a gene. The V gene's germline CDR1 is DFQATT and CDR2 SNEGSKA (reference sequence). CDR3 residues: CSVGQGIRAFF. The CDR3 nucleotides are TGCAGTGTGGGACAGGGGATCAGAGCTTTCTTT.

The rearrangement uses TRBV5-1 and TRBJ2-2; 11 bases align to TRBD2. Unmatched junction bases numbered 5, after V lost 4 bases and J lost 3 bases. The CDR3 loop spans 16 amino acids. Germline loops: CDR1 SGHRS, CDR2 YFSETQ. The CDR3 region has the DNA TGCGCCAGCAGCCCCCCGGGACTAGCGGACACCGGGGAGCTGTTTTTT. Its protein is CASSPPGLADTGELFF. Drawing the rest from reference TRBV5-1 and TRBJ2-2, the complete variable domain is KAGVTQTPRYLIKTRGQQVTLSCSPISGHRSVSWYQQTPGQGLQFLFEYFSETQRNKGNFPGRFSGRQFSNSRSEMNVSTLELGDSALYLCASSPPGLADTGELFFGEGSRLTVL.

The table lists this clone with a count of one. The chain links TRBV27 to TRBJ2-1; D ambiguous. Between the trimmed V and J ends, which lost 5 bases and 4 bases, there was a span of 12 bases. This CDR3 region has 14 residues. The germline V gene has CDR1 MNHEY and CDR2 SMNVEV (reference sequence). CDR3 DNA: TGTGCCAGCAGTCCCCTAGGAGCGTACAATGAGCAGTTCTTC. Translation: CASSPLGAYNEQFF.

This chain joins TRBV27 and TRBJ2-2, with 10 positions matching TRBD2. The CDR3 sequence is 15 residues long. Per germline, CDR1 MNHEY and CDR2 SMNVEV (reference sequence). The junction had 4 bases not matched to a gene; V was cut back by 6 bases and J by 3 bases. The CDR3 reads CASRTSGFYTGELFF. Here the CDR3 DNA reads TGTGCCAGCAGGACTAGCGGGTTCTACACCGGGGAGCTGTTTTTT.

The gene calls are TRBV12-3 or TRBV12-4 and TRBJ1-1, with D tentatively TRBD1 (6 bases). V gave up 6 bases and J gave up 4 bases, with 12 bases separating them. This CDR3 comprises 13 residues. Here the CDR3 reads CASSPTGFTEAFF. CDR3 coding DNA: TGTGCCAGCAGCCCGACAGGCTTCACTGAAGCTTTCTTT.

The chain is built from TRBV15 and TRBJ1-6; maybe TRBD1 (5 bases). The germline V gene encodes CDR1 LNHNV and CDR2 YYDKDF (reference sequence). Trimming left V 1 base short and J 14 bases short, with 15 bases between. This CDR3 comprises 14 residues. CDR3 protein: CATSRGHPTGSLHF. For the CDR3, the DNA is TGTGCCACCAGCAGAGGCCACCCAACAGGATCCCTCCACTTT.

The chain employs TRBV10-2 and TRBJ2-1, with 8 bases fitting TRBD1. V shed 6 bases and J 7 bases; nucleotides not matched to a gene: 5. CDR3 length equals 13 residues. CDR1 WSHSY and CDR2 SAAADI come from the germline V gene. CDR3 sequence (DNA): TGCGCCAGCAGGTTGACAGGGGAGAATGAGCAGTTCTTC. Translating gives CASRLTGENEQFF.

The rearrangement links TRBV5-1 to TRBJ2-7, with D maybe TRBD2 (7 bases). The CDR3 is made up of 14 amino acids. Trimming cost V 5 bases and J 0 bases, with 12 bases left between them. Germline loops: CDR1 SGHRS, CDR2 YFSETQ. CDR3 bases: TGCGCCAGCAGAGCGGGACACAGCTCCTACGAGCAGTACTTC. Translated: CASRAGHSSYEQYF.

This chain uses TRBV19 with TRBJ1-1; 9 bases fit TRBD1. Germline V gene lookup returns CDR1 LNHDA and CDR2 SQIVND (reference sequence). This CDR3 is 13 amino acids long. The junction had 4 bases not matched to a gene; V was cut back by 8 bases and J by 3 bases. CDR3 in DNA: TGTGCCAGTTCTACAGGGGGCGACACTGAAGCTTTCTTT. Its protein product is CASSTGGDTEAFF.

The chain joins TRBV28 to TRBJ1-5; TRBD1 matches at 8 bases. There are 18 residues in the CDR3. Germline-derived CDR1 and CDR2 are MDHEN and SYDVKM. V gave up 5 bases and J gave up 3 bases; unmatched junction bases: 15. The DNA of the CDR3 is TGTGCCAGCAGTACCTTTGGACAGGGAGGATTTAACAATCAGCCCCAGCATTTT. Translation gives CASSTFGQGGFNNQPQHF.

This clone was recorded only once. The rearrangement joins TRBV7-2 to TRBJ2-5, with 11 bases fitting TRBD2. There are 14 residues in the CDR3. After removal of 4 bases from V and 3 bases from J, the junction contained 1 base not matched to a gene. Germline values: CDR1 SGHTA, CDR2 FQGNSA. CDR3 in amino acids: CASSSGLAEETQYF. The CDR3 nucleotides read TGTGCCAGCAGCTCGGGACTAGCGGAAGAGACCCAGTACTTC.

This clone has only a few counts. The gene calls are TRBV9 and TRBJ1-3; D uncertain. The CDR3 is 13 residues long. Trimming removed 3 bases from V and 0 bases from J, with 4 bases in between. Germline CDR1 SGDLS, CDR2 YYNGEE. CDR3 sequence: CASSESSGNTIYF. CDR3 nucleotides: TGTGCCAGCAGCGAGAGCTCTGGAAACACCATATATTTT.

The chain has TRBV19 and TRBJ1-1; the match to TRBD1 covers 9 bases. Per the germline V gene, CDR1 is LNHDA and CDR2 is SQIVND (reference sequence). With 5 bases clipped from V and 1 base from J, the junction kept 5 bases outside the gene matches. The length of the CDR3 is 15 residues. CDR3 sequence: CASSSGTGTNTEAFF. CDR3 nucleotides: TGTGCCAGTAGTTCGGGGACAGGGACGAACACTGAAGCTTTCTTT.

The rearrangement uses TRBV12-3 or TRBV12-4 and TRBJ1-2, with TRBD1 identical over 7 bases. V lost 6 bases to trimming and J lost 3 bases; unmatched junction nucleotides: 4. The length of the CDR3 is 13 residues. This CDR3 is CASSRDSYYGYTF. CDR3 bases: TGTGCCAGCAGCCGGGACAGCTACTATGGCTACACCTTC.

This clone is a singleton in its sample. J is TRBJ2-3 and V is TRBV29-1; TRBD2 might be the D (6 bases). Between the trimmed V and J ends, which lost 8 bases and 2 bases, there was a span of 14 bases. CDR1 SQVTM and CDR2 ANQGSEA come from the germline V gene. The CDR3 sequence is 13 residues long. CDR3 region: CSLRGKLTDTQYF. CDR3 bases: TGCAGCCTCCGGGGGAAGCTCACAGATACGCAGTATTTT.